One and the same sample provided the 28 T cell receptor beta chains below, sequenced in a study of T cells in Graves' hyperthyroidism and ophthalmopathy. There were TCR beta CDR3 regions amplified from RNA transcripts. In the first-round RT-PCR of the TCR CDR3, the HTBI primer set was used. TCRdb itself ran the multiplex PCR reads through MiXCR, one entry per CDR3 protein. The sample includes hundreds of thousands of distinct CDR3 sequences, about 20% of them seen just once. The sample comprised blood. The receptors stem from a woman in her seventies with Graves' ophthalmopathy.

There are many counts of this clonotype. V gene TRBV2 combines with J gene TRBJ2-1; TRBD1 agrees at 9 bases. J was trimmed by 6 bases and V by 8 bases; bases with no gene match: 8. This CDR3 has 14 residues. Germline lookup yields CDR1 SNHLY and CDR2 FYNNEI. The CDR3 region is CASGRDREINEQFF. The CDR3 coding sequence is TGTGCCAGCGGTCGGGACAGGGAGATCAATGAGCAGTTCTTC.

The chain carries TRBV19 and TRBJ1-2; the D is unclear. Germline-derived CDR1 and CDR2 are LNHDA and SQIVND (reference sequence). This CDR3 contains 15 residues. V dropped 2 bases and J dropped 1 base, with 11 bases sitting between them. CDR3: CASSINGRHNYGYTF. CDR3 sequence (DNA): TGTGCCAGTAGTATAAACGGCAGGCATAACTATGGCTACACCTTC. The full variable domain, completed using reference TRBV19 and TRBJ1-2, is DGGITQSPKYLFRKEGQNVTLSCEQNLNHDAMYWYRQDPGQGLRLIYYSQIVNDFQKGDIAEGYSVSREKKESFPLTVTSAQKNPTAFYLCASSINGRHNYGYTFGSGTRLTVV.

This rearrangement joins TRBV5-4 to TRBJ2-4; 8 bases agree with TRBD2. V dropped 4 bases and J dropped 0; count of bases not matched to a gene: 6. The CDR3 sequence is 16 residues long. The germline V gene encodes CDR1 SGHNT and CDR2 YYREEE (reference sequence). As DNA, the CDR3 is TGTGCCAGCAGCATAGGACTAGCAGAAGCCAAAAACATTCAGTACTTC. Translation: CASSIGLAEAKNIQYF.

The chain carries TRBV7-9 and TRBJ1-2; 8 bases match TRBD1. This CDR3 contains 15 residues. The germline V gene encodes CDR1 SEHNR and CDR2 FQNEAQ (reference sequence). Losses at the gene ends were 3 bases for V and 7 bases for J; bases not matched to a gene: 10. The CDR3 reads CASSFRGQGLSGYTF. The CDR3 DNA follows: TGTGCCAGCAGCTTCCGCGGACAGGGACTCAGTGGCTACACCTTC. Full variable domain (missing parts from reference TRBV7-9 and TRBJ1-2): DTGVSQNPRHKITKRGQNVTFRCDPISEHNRLYWYRQTLGQGPEFLTYFQNEAQLEKSRLLSDRFSAERPKGSFSTLEIQRTEQGDSAMYLCASSFRGQGLSGYTFGSGTRLTVV.

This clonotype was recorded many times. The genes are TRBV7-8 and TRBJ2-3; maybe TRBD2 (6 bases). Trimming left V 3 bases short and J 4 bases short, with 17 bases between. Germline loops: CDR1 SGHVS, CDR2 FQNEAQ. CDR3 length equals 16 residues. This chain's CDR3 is CASSFSFRLEADTQYF. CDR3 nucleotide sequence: TGTGCCAGCAGCTTTTCCTTTAGACTAGAAGCAGATACGCAGTATTTT.

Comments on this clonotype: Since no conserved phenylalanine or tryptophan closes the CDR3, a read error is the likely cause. The CDR3 sequence is CASSLDGQVPGTPLHL. For the CDR3, the DNA is TGTGCCAGCAGCTTGGATGGACAGGTCCCGGGGACGCCCCTCCACCTT. The chain recombines TRBV7-2 with TRBJ1-6; 7 bases fit TRBD1. The CDR3 is 16 residues long. Germline CDR1 is SGHTA and CDR2 is FQGNSA. Trimming cost V 3 bases and J 13 bases; bases outside gene matches: 15.

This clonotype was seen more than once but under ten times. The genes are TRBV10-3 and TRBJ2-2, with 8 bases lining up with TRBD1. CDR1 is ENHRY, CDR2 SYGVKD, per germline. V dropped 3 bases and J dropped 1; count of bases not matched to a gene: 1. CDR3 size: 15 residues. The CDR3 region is CAISEGQGNTGELFF. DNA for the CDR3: TGTGCCATCAGTGAAGGACAGGGGAACACCGGGGAGCTGTTTTTT.

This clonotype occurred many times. Here the CDR3 reads CASSLSFRAYEQYF. DNA for the CDR3: TGTGCCAGCAGTTTATCCTTCAGGGCCTACGAGCAGTACTTC. The chain joins TRBV28 to TRBJ2-7; D perhaps matches TRBD1 (5 bases). V was cut by 1 base and J by 2 bases, with 9 bases left in between. Germline V gene data show CDR1 as MDHEN and CDR2 as SYDVKM. This CDR3 comprises 14 residues.

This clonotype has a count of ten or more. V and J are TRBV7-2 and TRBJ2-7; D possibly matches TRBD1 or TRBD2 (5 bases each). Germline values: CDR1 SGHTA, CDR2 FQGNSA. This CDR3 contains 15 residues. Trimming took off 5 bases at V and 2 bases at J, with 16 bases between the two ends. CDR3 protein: CASSPGTARPYEQYF. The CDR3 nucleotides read TGTGCCAGCAGCCCTGGGACCGCCAGGCCCTACGAGCAGTACTTC.

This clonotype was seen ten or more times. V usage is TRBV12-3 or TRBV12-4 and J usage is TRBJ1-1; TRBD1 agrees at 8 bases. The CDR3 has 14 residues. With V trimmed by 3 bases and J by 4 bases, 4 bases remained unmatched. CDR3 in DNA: TGTGCCAGCAGTTTTAGACAGGGGCTCACTGAAGCTTTCTTT. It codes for CASSFRQGLTEAFF.

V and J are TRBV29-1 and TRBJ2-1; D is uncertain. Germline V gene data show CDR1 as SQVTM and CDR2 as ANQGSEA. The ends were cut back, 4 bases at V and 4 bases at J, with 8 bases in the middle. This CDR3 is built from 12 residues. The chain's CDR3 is CSVVAQYNEQFF. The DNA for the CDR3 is TGCAGCGTTGTGGCCCAGTACAATGAGCAGTTCTTC.

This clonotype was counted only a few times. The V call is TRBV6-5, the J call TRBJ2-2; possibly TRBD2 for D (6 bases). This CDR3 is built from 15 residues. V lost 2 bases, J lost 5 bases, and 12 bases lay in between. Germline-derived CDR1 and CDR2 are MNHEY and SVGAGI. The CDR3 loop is CASSYVGTGTGELFF. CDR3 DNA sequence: TGTGCCAGCAGTTACGTCGGGACTGGGACCGGGGAGCTGTTTTTT.

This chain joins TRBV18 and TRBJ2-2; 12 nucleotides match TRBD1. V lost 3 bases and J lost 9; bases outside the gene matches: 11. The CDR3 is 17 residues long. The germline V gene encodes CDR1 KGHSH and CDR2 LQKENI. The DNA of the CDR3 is TGTGCCAGCTCACCGTACAATCCGGGACAGGGGGCCCGGGAGCTGTTTTTT. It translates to CASSPYNPGQGARELFF.

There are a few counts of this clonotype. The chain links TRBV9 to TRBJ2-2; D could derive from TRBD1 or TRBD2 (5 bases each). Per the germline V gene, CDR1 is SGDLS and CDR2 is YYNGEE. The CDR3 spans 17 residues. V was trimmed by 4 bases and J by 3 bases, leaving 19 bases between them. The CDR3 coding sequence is TGTGCCAGCAGCCCACACAAGCCGGGACCATACACCGGGGAGCTGTTTTTT. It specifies CASSPHKPGPYTGELFF.

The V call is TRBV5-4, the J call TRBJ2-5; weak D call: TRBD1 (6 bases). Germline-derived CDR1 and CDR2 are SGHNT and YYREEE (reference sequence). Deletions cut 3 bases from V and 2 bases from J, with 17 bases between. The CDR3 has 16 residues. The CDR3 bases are TGTGCCAGCAGCTCATACCTACAGGGCGGTCAAGAGACCCAGTACTTC. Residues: CASSSYLQGGQETQYF.

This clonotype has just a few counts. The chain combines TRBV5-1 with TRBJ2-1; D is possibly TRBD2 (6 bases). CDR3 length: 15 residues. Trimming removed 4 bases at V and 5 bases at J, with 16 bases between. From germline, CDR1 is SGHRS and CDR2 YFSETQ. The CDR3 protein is CASSPGLLGNNEQFF. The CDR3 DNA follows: TGCGCCAGCAGCCCGGGACTCCTAGGGAACAATGAGCAGTTCTTC. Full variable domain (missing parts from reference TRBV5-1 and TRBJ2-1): KAGVTQTPRYLIKTRGQQVTLSCSPISGHRSVSWYQQTPGQGLQFLFEYFSETQRNKGNFPGRFSGRQFSNSRSEMNVSTLELGDSALYLCASSPGLLGNNEQFFGPGTRLTVL.

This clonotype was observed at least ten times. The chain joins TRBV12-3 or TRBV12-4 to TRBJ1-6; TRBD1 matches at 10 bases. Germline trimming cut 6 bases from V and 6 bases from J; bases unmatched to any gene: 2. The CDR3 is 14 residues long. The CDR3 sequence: CASRTGGRNSPLHF. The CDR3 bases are TGTGCCAGCAGGACAGGGGGCCGTAATTCACCCCTCCACTTT.

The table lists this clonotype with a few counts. Written as DNA, the CDR3 is TGTGCCAGCAGCCAAGATAGGATAGCCTACGAGCAGTACTTC. Translated: CASSQDRIAYEQYF. This chain links TRBV3-1 with TRBJ2-7; no definite D call. With 0 bases removed from V and 2 bases from J, the gap between germline ends came to 8 bases. CDR1 is LGHDT, CDR2 YNNKEL, per germline (reference sequence). This CDR3 region has 14 residues.

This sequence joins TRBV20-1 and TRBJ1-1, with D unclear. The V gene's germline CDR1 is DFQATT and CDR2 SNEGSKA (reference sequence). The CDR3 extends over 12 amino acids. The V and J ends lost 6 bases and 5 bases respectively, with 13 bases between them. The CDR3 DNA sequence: TGCAGTGCCTCCCCTACTGGGACTGAAGCTTTCTTT. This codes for CSASPTGTEAFF.

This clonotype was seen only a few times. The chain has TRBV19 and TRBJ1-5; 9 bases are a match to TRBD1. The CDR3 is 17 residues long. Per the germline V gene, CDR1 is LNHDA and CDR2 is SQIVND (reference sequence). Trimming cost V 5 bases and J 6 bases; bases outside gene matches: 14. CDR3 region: CASSSQRGQGRVQPQHF. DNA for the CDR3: TGTGCCAGTAGTTCCCAACGGGGACAGGGTAGAGTTCAGCCCCAGCATTTT. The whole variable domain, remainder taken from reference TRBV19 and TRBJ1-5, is DGGITQSPKYLFRKEGQNVTLSCEQNLNHDAMYWYRQDPGQGLRLIYYSQIVNDFQKGDIAEGYSVSREKKESFPLTVTSAQKNPTAFYLCASSSQRGQGRVQPQHFGDGTRLSIL.

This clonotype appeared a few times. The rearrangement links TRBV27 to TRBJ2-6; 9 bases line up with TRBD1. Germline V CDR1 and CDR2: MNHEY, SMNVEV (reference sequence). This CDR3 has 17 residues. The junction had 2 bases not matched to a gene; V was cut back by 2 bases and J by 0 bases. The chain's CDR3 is CASSLRDRVSGANVLTF. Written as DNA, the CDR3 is TGTGCCAGCAGTTTACGGGACAGGGTCTCTGGGGCCAACGTCCTGACTTTC.

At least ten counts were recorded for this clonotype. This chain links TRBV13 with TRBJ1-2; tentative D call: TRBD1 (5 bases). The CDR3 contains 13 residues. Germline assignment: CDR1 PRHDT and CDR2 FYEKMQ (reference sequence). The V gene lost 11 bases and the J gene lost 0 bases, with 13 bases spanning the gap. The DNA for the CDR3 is TGTGCCGCACAGGATCTTACTAACTATGGCTACACCTTC. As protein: CAAQDLTNYGYTF.

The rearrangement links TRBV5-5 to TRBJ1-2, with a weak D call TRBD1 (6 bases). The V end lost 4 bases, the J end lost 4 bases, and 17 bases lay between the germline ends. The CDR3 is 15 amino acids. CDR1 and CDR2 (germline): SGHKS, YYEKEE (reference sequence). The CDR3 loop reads CASSPGQSTAYGYTF. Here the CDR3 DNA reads TGTGCCAGCAGCCCAGGACAGTCTACAGCCTATGGCTACACCTTC.

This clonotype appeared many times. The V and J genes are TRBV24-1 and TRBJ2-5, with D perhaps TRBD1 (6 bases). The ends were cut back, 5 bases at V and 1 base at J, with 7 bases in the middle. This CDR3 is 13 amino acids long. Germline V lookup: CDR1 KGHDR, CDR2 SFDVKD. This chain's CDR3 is CATSGDTQETQYF. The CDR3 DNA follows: TGTGCCACCAGTGGGGACACCCAAGAGACCCAGTACTTC.

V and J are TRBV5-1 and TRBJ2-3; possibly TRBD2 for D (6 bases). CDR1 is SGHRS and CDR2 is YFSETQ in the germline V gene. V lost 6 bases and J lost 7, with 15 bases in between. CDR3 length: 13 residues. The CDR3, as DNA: TGCGCCAGCACGCCCTACGGGAGCAATACGCAGTATTTT. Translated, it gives CASTPYGSNTQYF.

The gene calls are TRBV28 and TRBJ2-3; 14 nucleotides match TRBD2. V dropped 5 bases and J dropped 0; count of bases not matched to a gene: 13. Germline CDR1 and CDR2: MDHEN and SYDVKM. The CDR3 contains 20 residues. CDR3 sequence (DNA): TGTGCCAGCAGTGAACGATATGGGACTAGCGGGAGAACTAGCACAGATACGCAGTATTTT. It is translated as CASSERYGTSGRTSTDTQYF.

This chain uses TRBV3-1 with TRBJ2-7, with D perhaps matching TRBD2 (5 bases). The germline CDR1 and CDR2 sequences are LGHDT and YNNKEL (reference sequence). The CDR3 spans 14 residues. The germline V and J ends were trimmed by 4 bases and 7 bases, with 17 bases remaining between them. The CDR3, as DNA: TGTGCCAGCAGCCCAATGAGAACGCCGGGGGAGCAGTACTTC. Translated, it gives CASSPMRTPGEQYF.

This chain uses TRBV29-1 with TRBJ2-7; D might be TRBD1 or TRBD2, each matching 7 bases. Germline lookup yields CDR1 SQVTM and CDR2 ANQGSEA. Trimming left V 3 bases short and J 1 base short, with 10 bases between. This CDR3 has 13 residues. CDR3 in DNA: TGCAGCGTTGATCAGGGGGGGTCCTACGAGCAGTACTTC. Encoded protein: CSVDQGGSYEQYF.